Here is one T cell receptor (beta chain) with its context. The sample originates from a study of CD4 T cells in relation to SARS-CoV-2 and coronaviruses. Before the COVID-19 pandemic, during about 2011-2019, CD4+ T cells were taken from unexposed donors. Germline values: CDR1 SGHNT, CDR2 YYREEE (reference sequence). Trimming stripped 3 bases from V and 6 bases from J, with 7 bases between. The length of the CDR3 is 12 residues. The protocol was immunoSEQ multiplex PCR, while the TCRdb copy is restricted to in-frame clones and leaves out a portion. Altogether about 59,000 clones are present, 75% to 90% being singletons, with the ten largest covering about 1.3%.

This chain connects TRBV5-4 to TRBJ2-4; D is unresolved. This TCR was recovered from a human donor in good health. The sample taken for sequencing was memory CD4+ T cells from PBMCs. The CDR3 DNA sequence: TGTGCCAGCAGCTCGGACCGAAACATTCAGTACTTC. Residues: CASSSDRNIQYF.